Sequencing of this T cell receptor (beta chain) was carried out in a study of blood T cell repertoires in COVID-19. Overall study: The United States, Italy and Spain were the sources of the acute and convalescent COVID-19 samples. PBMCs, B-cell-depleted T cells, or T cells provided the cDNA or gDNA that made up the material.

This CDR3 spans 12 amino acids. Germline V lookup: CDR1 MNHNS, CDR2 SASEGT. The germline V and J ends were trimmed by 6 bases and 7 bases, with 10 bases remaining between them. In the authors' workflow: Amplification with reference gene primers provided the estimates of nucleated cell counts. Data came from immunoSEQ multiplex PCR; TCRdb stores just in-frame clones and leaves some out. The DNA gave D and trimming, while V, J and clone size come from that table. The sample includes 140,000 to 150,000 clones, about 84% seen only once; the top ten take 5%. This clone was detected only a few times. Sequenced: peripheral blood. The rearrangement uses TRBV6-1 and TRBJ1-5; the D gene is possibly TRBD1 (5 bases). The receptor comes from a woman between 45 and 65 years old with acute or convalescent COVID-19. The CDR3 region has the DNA TGTGCCAGCAGCATGGACACACAGCCCCAGCATTTT. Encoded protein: CASSMDTQPQHF.